These 18 T cell receptor beta chains share one sample of origin, sequenced in a study of T cell repertoires in cytomegalovirus infection. TCRdb redid the calling of the reads with MiXCR, one entry per CDR3 protein. The sample consists of approximately 990,000 distinct CDR3 sequences, roughly 30% of them appearing once. What these receptors recognize is not known. The sequences come from cultured CD8+ T cells from PBMCs, collected from culture after CMV antigen stimulation. These receptor sequences come from a human donor in good health (CMV status not recorded). Some clones in this sample may be carry-over from other donors' samples.

This chain links TRBV28 with TRBJ2-1; possibly TRBD1 for D (6 bases). V was cut by 10 bases and J by 4 bases, with 20 bases left in between. The CDR3 is 15 amino acids. Germline V CDR1 and CDR2: MDHEN, SYDVKM. CDR3 sequence: CATPYRDKTYNEQFF. The CDR3 bases are TGTGCCACCCCATACCGGGACAAAACATACAATGAGCAGTTCTTC. Full variable domain (rest looked up from reference TRBV28 and TRBJ2-1): DVKVTQSSRYLVKRTGEKVFLECVQDMDHENMFWYRQDPGLGLRLIYFSYDVKMKEKGDIPEGYSVSREKKERFSLILESASTNQTSMYLCATPYRDKTYNEQFFGPGTRLTVL.

The sample holds a few counts of this clonotype. CDR3 sequence (DNA): TGTGCCAGCAGCTTAGGCTGGGGGGGGGGGGCCTACAATGAGCAGTTCTTC. This translates into CASSLGWGGGAYNEQFF. V is TRBV7-2 and J is TRBJ2-1; TRBD2 agrees at 7 bases. V gave up 1 base and J gave up 2 bases; unmatched junction bases: 8. This CDR3 is 17 amino acids long. Germline loops: CDR1 SGHTA, CDR2 FQGNSA.

The V and J genes are TRBV20-1 and TRBJ2-1, with D maybe TRBD1 (6 bases). The germline V gene encodes CDR1 DFQATT and CDR2 SNEGSKA (reference sequence). The CDR3 has 16 residues. V was pared by 0 bases and J by 6 bases, with 18 bases between. The CDR3 DNA reads TGCAGTGCTAGAGATTCAGGGACACTAGGGACCAATGAGCAGTTCTTC. Translation gives CSARDSGTLGTNEQFF.

About this clonotype itself: Possible read error: a much larger clone is one base away. The chain has TRBV7-2 and TRBJ2-7, with 8 bases matching TRBD1. The germline V gene encodes CDR1 SGHTA and CDR2 FQGNSA. This CDR3 has 14 amino acids. CDR3 sequence (DNA): TGTGCCAACAGCCTCGGGACAGGCCGTTTGGAGCAGTACTTC. This encodes CANSLGTGRLEQYF.

This clonotype was detected only a few times. The chain is built from TRBV27 and TRBJ1-2, with D possibly TRBD1 on 6 matching bases. Looked up from germline, CDR1 is MNHEY and CDR2 is SMNVEV (reference sequence). CDR3 length: 15 amino acids. The V end lost 2 bases, the J end lost 5 bases, and 15 bases lay between the germline ends. DNA for the CDR3: TGTGCCAGCAGTTTACACGCAGGGGCGGGGTATGGCTACACCTTC. It translates to CASSLHAGAGYGYTF.

This clonotype was seen just once. CDR3 loop: CASGTSGNEQFF. The CDR3 DNA sequence: TGTGCCAGCGGGACTTCGGGTAATGAGCAGTTCTTC. The V and J genes are TRBV6-5 and TRBJ2-1; tentative D call: TRBD2 (6 bases). The germline V gene encodes CDR1 MNHEY and CDR2 SVGAGI. V gave up 8 bases and J gave up 7 bases, with 12 bases separating them. The length of the CDR3 is 12 residues.

The table lists this clonotype with a few counts. This chain connects TRBV7-9 to TRBJ1-2, with a weak D call TRBD1 (5 bases). Germline CDR1 is SEHNR and CDR2 is FQNEAQ (reference sequence). V lost 10 bases, J lost 7 bases, and 16 bases lay in between. The CDR3 has 12 residues. DNA of the CDR3: TGTGCCACCACCTGGGGGGATCGTGGCTACACCTTC. Its translation: CATTWGDRGYTF.

The chain joins TRBV20-1 to TRBJ2-7; no reliable D call. The CDR3 sequence is 21 residues long. Between the trimmed V and J ends, which lost 1 base and 1 base, there was a span of 32 bases. The V gene's germline CDR1 is DFQATT and CDR2 SNEGSKA (reference sequence). Here the CDR3 DNA reads TGCAGTGCTAGAGCCGCCCCCCCACTCCTGGGCCGATCCGGTGTGTCCTACGAGCAGTACTTC. It is translated as CSARAAPPLLGRSGVSYEQYF.

For this clonotype: Just one base apart from a much larger clone, this may be a read error. The chain links TRBV6-1 to TRBJ1-1; no firm D call. CDR1 is MNHNS, CDR2 SASEGT, per germline. V lost 2 bases and J 1 base, leaving 5 bases between the germline ends. This CDR3 contains 13 residues. The CDR3 nucleotides are TGTGCCAGCAGTGAACAGGCGAACACTGAAGCTTTCTTT. Translating it yields CASSEQANTEAFF.

This sequence joins TRBV15 and TRBJ1-2, with 9 bases fitting TRBD1. CDR3 size: 15 residues. CDR1 is LNHNV and CDR2 is YYDKDF in the germline V gene (reference sequence). The V gene end was trimmed by 1 base and the J gene end by 1 base; junction bases not matched to a gene: 1. Here the CDR3 reads CATSRGTGDNYGYTF. The CDR3 nucleotides read TGTGCCACCAGCAGAGGGACAGGGGATAACTATGGCTACACCTTC.

J is TRBJ2-7 and V is TRBV5-1; 8 bases are a match to TRBD2. The germline V gene encodes CDR1 SGHRS and CDR2 YFSETQ. Germline trimming cut 3 bases from V and 4 bases from J; bases unmatched to any gene: 12. The length of the CDR3 is 16 residues. CDR3 sequence: CASSSTSGKTLYEQYF. CDR3 DNA sequence: TGCGCCAGCAGCTCTACTAGCGGAAAAACGTTATACGAGCAGTACTTC.

The V call is TRBV15, the J call TRBJ2-1; maybe TRBD2 (6 bases). V dropped 0 bases and J dropped 7 bases, with 13 bases sitting between them. From germline, CDR1 is LNHNV and CDR2 YYDKDF (reference sequence). The length of the CDR3 is 15 residues. The CDR3: CATSRDRSGGNEQFF. CDR3 DNA: TGTGCCACCAGCAGAGATCGTAGCGGTGGGAATGAGCAGTTCTTC.

The chain joins TRBV20-1 to TRBJ2-1; 10 nucleotides agree with TRBD2. Germline lookup yields CDR1 DFQATT and CDR2 SNEGSKA (reference sequence). The CDR3 runs to 15 residues. V lost 1 base to trimming and J lost 8 bases; unmatched junction nucleotides: 8. The CDR3 sequence is CSARGKLAGFDEQFF. CDR3 nucleotide sequence: TGCAGTGCTAGAGGAAAACTAGCGGGGTTTGATGAGCAGTTCTTC.

This clonotype was seen more than once but under ten times. This chain uses TRBV4-1 with TRBJ2-1; weak D call: TRBD1 (6 bases). CDR1 and CDR2 from the germline V gene are MGHRA and YSYEKL. V was trimmed by 1 base and J by 4 bases, leaving 14 bases between them. The CDR3 has 16 amino acids. CDR3 amino acids: CASSQARQGQYNEQFF. The CDR3 DNA is TGCGCCAGCAGCCAAGCCCGGCAGGGGCAGTACAATGAGCAGTTCTTC.

In its sample, this clonotype was seen many times. J is TRBJ1-5 and V is TRBV6-1, with D uncertain. The CDR3 consists of 17 residues. Germline CDR1 MNHNS, CDR2 SASEGT. The germline V and J ends were trimmed by 1 base and 9 bases, with 22 bases remaining between them. CDR3: CASSEELGRASGGPQHF. The DNA of the CDR3 is TGTGCCAGCAGTGAAGAATTGGGCAGAGCGTCCGGTGGGCCCCAGCATTTT.

The chain joins TRBV14 to TRBJ2-7; D remains unclear. Germline CDR1 and CDR2: SGHDN and FVKESK. The CDR3 is 14 amino acids. V was shortened by 3 bases and J by 3 bases, with 12 bases between the two germline ends. The CDR3 DNA reads TGTGCCAGCAGCCAGCTAGGGCAGAGCTACGAGCAGTACTTC. Protein sequence: CASSQLGQSYEQYF.

This clonotype was observed a handful of times. This sequence joins TRBV11-2 and TRBJ2-1; TRBD2 matches 7 bases. In germline, CDR1 is SGHAT, CDR2 FQNNGV. Germline trimming cut 3 bases from V and 10 bases from J; bases unmatched to any gene: 9. This CDR3 region has 14 residues. The CDR3 region is CASSFRFAGEEQFF. DNA for the CDR3: TGTGCCAGCAGCTTTCGCTTCGCGGGGGAGGAGCAGTTCTTC.

At least ten counts were recorded for this clonotype. The chain has TRBV7-6 and TRBJ1-3; D gene uncertain. The CDR3 is made up of 15 amino acids. Germline V gene sequence: CDR1 SGHVS, CDR2 FNYEAQ. V lost 1 base, J lost 0 bases, and 7 bases lay in between. The CDR3 DNA reads as TGTGCCAGCAGCTTAGGGGCCACCTCTGGAAACACCATATATTTT. It codes for CASSLGATSGNTIYF.